This TCR beta chain derives from a study of CD8+ T cells in alopecia areata. This clone was seen just once. Its antigen is as yet unknown. The CDR3 is 14 residues long. Germline-derived CDR1 and CDR2 are MNHEY and SVGAGI. V lost 5 bases to trimming and J lost 2 bases; unmatched junction nucleotides: 4. RNA, once extracted, was reverse transcribed into cDNA for use as the sequencing template. The method was immunoSEQ multiplex PCR; TCRdb's version includes in-frame clones alone and lacks a portion of them. The top ten hold roughly 17% of the sample, which has over 50,000 clones, more than 40% seen once. The study, taken as a whole, reports: Lesional scalp exceeded normal scalp in clonality, especially in alopecia totalis/universalis.

Samples from alopecia areata patients were lesional scalp punch biopsies and peripheral blood. PBMC-derived CD4+ and CD8+ T cells were sorted. The V call is TRBV6-5, the J call TRBJ2-7, with 9 bases that match TRBD1. The sample here was CD8+ T cells sorted from blood, taken at week 0. The TCR comes from a human donor with alopecia areata. The CDR3 loop is CASSKQGATYEQYF. The CDR3 DNA reads TGTGCCAGCAGTAAACAGGGGGCCACCTACGAGCAGTACTTC.